Included here is one T cell receptor beta chain sequence, with context. Its antigen target is currently unknown. Per-base quality was not reported, and no clone a single base away is much larger than it. Each donor gave one peripheral blood draw, averaging around 0.11 L, which was collected into heparinised tubes. Naive, central memory, regulatory and stem cell-like memory CD4+ T cells were sorted on a BD FACSAria II using a panel including CD45RO, CCR7, CD25, CD127, CD95 and CD27. All sorted populations exceeded 98% purity. PBMCs were isolated immediately by Lymphoprep density gradient centrifugation and stained directly without culture. So that batch effects would be minimized, each experiment stained and sorted samples in pairs, pairing one healthy donor with one patient. V gives up 0 bases and J gives up 5 bases, and the segment between their germline ends measures 16 bases. Including cysteine and phenylalanine, the CDR3 has 15 amino acids. The kept DNA is CDR3 alone, 45 bases in frame from the first base. In the germline V gene, CDR1 corresponds to SQVTM and CDR2 to ANQGSEA.

The data were obtained in a study of beta chain features in type 1 diabetes (dated by TCRdb to 2017 to 2018). Broadly, across the study: Patients and healthy donors did not differ in mean age, gender distribution, total cell number or subset yield. In the study, TCRB repertoires of sorted circulating CD4+ T cell subsets from recently diagnosed type 1 diabetes patients were compared with those of matched healthy donors. Regulatory and stem cell-like memory subsets were obtained from only 8 patients and about 8 healthy donors, while naive and central memory subsets were obtained from all 30 or so donors. Across all samples, about 110 million sorted cells were examined, and cell number per subset correlated strongly with RNA yield. Points the paper makes about the study in general: At VDJ recombination sites, type 1 diabetes patients had fewer insertions and more deleted nucleotides, which implies abnormalities in thymic rearrangement. Because cDNA rather than genomic DNA was sequenced, highly expressing activated cells could have been over-represented, although no difference in activation and CD3 levels was found between groups. The naive, central memory and regulatory TCRB repertoires appeared to resemble one another more closely among patients than among healthy donors. A moderate but significant shortening of TCRB CDR3 length was observed in type 1 diabetes patients in all four CD4+ subsets. Because small numbers of individuals were included in the HLA sub-analyses, any influence of HLA type on TCRB rearrangement was left unresolved. Shorter templates might have been favored by PCR, but patient and control samples were amplified and corrected together, so both groups would have been affected equally by any skew.

The High Capacity cDNA Reverse Transcription Kit was used to reverse transcribe all of the isolated RNA, meaning that expressed TCRB transcripts were what got sequenced. Deep immunoSEQ sequencing was applied to naive, central memory and regulatory T cell samples, giving an average of about 3.57 million total reads per sample. Sorted cells were lysed in RLT buffer and RNA was extracted with DNase-treated RNeasy Micro or Mini kits, depending on cell number. To prevent cross-contamination, every cell subset was processed on its own, while patient and healthy donor samples were processed together. TCRB sequences were amplified from cDNA with the immunoSEQ multiplex PCR, producing 87-bp fragments spanning the CDR3 region. Amplicons were sequenced on the Illumina HiSeq platform. The authors' pipeline ran thus. PCR bias was computationally corrected using synthetic template baselines, reads within Hamming distance 2 were collapsed, and singletons that could not be merged were discarded. By aligning reads against IMGT, V, D and J genes, CDR3 length, and insertions or deletions at six rearrangement sites were assigned. Within each subset, clonotype counts were normalized to sorted cell number, and only after that were true diversity and Gini coefficients computed with the tcR R package. The overlap coefficient, calculated on TCRB nucleotide sequences, was used to quantify repertoire sharing. Out-of-frame TCRB sequences from naive cells were analyzed as a proxy for the pre-selection repertoire. The table comes from immuneACCESS by way of TCRdb, which keeps in-frame sequences with V and J called. Part of the clones is missing from these tables; in studies checked, under half for an unresolved V gene and the rest for unknown reasons. V and J calls and clone size are those listed in that table; D and trimming were worked out from the DNA. The sample data list roughly 150,000 clones, and almost 65% of these were observed just once. The top ten constitute 0.08% to 0.09% of the sample.

The rearranged chain carries TRBV29-1 and TRBJ2-5; a confident D gene designation cannot be given. This TCR derives from a man aged 25-45 years with type 1 diabetes. The sequenced sample consisted of naive CD4+ T cells from blood. The sample's cell subset or site label is to be understood as: true naive CD4+ T cells. For the CDR3, the sequence is CSVEDPERAVETQYF. The nucleotide sequence reads as follows: TGCAGCGTTGAAGATCCGGAAAGGGCCGTGGAGACCCAGTACTTC.